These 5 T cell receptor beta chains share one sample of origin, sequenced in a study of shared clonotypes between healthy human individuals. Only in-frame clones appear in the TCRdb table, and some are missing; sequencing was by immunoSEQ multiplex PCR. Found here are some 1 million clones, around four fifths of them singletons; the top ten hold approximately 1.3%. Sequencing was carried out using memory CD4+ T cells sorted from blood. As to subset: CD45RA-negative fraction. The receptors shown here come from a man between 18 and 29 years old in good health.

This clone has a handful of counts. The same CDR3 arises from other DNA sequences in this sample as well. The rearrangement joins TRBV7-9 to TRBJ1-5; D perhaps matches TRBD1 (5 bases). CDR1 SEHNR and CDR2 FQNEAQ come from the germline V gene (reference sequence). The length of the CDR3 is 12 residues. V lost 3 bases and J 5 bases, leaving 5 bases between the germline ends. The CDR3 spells CASSFRDQPQHF. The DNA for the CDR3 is TGTGCCAGCAGCTTCAGGGATCAGCCCCAGCATTTT.

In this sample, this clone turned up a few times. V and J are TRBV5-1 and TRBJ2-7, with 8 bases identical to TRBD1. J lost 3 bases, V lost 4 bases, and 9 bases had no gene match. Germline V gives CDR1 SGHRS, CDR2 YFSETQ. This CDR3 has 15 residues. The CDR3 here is CASSHEGTGFYEQYF. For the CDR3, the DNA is TGCGCCAGCAGCCACGAAGGGACAGGTTTCTACGAGCAGTACTTC.

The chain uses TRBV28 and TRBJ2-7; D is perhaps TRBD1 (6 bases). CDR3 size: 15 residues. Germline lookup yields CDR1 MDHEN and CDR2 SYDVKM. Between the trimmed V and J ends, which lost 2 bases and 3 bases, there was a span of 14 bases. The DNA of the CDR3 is TGTGCCAGCAGTTTACTTTCCAGGGGTCGCTACGAGCAGTACTTC. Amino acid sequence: CASSLLSRGRYEQYF.

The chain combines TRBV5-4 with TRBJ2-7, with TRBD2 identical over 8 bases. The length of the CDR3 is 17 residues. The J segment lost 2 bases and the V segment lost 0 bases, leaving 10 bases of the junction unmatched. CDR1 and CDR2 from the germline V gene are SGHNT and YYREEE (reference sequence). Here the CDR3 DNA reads TGTGCCAGCAGCTTGGCCGGGAGGGGCGCCCACACCTACGAGCAGTACTTC. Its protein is CASSLAGRGAHTYEQYF.

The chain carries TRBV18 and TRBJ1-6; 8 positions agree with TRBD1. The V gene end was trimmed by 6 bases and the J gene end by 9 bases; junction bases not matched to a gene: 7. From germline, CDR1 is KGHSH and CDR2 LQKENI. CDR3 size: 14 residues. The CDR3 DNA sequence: TGTGCCAGCTCCCTGGACAGGGTTAGTTCACCCCTCCACTTT. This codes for CASSLDRVSSPLHF.